This TCR beta chain was observed in a study of T-cell reconstitution after alpha-beta-depleted transplantation in children. About this clonotype itself: The target antigen is unknown.

Findings and caveats of the study: Surviving recipient T cells and thymic progenitors underlay high day-60 TCRbeta diversity in some patients. Approximately two months post-transplant, alpha-beta T cells reportedly originated from several hundred expanded graft clones. Newly produced T cells mostly provided counts and TCRbeta diversity after one year, as hyperexpanded clones declined.

The germline gives CDR1 GTSNPN, CDR2 SVGIG (reference sequence). Trimming took 0 bases from V and 1 from J, leaving 10 bases between them. The CDR3 has 14 residues. TCRbeta library construction was performed incorporating unique molecular identifiers. One entry per CDR3 protein, called by TCRdb with MiXCR from the PCR reads. This table has a few hundred thousand distinct CDR3 sequences, roughly 44% appearing once. The starting material was PBMCs, obtained before TCRalphabeta/CD19-depleted stem cell transplant. This receptor was taken from a girl aged 2 to 9 with aplastic anemia, due to receive a stem cell transplant. The chain carries TRBV30 and TRBJ2-7; D is unclear. Written as DNA, the CDR3 is TGTGCCTGGAGTGTGGGCAGCTCTTCCTACGAGCAGTACTTC. Protein product: CAWSVGSSSYEQYF.